Shown below are 12 T cell receptor beta chains from a single sample sequenced in a study of cytomegalovirus exposure and HLA in healthy donors. With 60 Vbeta and 13 Jbeta primers, the PCR was carried out. Clones were read by immunoSEQ multiplex PCR, and TCRdb kept only the in-frame ones, dropping some. The data hold around 150,000 clones, with 87% observed a single time. The sequenced sample consisted of PBMCs. These receptor sequences come from a woman between 25 and 40 years old in good health and CMV-seronegative.

This clone was observed a few times. V usage is TRBV6-6 and J usage is TRBJ1-5; D uncertain. The CDR3 covers 13 residues. The germline V gene has CDR1 MNHNY and CDR2 SVGAGI (reference sequence). The V and J ends lost 8 bases and 0 bases respectively, with 8 bases between them. The CDR3 region has the DNA TGTGCCAGCGGCCCCAATAGCAATCAGCCCCAGCATTTT. It specifies CASGPNSNQPQHF.

Note on this clone: A far bigger clonotype differs at one base, so this is likely a read error. This chain connects TRBV7-8 to TRBJ2-3, with 8 bases that match TRBD1. Germline assignment: CDR1 SGHVS and CDR2 FQNEAQ. The CDR3 consists of 15 residues. CDR3 coding DNA: TGTGCCAGCAGCTTAGGGACAGGGCTCACAGATAGGCAGTATTTT. It yields the protein CASSLGTGLTDRQYF.

This clone occurred a few times. The gene calls are TRBV5-6 and TRBJ1-5, with 9 bases aligning to TRBD1. The CDR3 extends over 16 amino acids. J lost 3 bases, V lost 3 bases, and 7 bases had no gene match. Germline CDR1 reads SGHDT; CDR2 reads YYEEEE. The CDR3 region is CASSSIRDRVNQPQHF. The CDR3 coding sequence is TGTGCCAGCAGCTCAATCCGGGACAGGGTCAATCAGCCCCAGCATTTT.

The chain uses TRBV2 and TRBJ1-6; TRBD1 agrees at 7 bases. The V and J ends lost 2 bases and 10 bases, in that order; junction bases with no gene match: 17. This CDR3 has 18 residues. The germline V gene has CDR1 SNHLY and CDR2 FYNNEI. This CDR3 reads CASSEQGTVEIRGSPLHF. The CDR3 nucleotides read TGTGCCAGCAGTGAACAGGGGACAGTTGAAATTCGGGGGTCACCCCTCCACTTT.

This clone has just one count. The rearrangement uses TRBV6-6 and TRBJ2-7; D is undetermined. Per the germline V gene, CDR1 is MNHNY and CDR2 is SVGAGI (reference sequence). This CDR3 is built from 16 residues. V shed 6 bases and J shed 5 bases, with 23 bases lying between them. CDR3 residues: CASSSPLAPRQNEQYF. The DNA for the CDR3 is TGTGCCAGCAGCTCCCCCTTGGCCCCTCGCCAGAACGAGCAGTACTTC.

The chain joins TRBV5-1 to TRBJ2-5; possible D gene TRBD2, 6 bases. The CDR3 runs 15 residues. From germline, CDR1 is SGHRS and CDR2 YFSETQ. V was cut by 2 bases and J by 0 bases, with 11 bases left in between. This CDR3 reads CASSFARDYQETQYF. The CDR3 bases are TGCGCCAGCAGCTTCGCCAGGGACTACCAAGAGACCCAGTACTTC.

This rearrangement joins TRBV18 to TRBJ2-1; possibly TRBD2 for D (6 bases). Germline lookup yields CDR1 KGHSH and CDR2 LQKENI. The CDR3 has 13 amino acids. The V gene lost 2 bases and the J gene lost 10 bases, with 12 bases spanning the gap. Here the CDR3 reads CASSPMGGFEQFF. The CDR3 bases are TGTGCCAGCTCACCAATGGGGGGATTCGAGCAGTTCTTC. Using reference TRBV18 and TRBJ2-1 for the parts outside the CDR3, the full variable domain is NAGVMQNPRHLVRRRGQEARLRCSPMKGHSHVYWYRQLPEEGLKFMVYLQKENIIDESGMPKERFSAEFPKEGPSILRIQQVVRGDSAAYFCASSPMGGFEQFFGPGTRLTVL.

The chain has TRBV18 and TRBJ2-7; the D gene is possibly TRBD1 (7 bases). V was pared by 3 bases and J by 2 bases, with 20 bases between. The CDR3 covers 17 residues. CDR1 and CDR2 from the germline V gene are KGHSH and LQKENI. The CDR3 sequence is CASSPIPPIRGAYEQYF. DNA of the CDR3: TGTGCCAGCTCACCGATACCCCCCATCAGGGGGGCCTACGAGCAGTACTTC.

This chain joins TRBV5-6 and TRBJ2-2; 10 bases are a match to TRBD2. The germline gives CDR1 SGHDT, CDR2 YYEEEE. There are 16 residues in the CDR3. V lost 2 bases, J lost 5 bases, and 6 bases stayed unmatched. In DNA form, the CDR3 reads TGTGCCAGCAGCTTCCTAGCGGGAGTGGGGACCGGGGAGCTGTTTTTT. This gives the protein CASSFLAGVGTGELFF.

The CDR3 sequence: CASSISGTGIEKLFF. The CDR3 coding sequence is TGTGCCAGTAGTATCTCCGGGACAGGGATTGAAAAACTGTTTTTT. This chain connects TRBV19 to TRBJ1-4; 9 nucleotides agree with TRBD1. J lost 7 bases, V lost 3 bases, and 6 bases had no gene match. Germline CDR1 LNHDA, CDR2 SQIVND (reference sequence). The CDR3 runs to 15 residues.

This chain links TRBV7-9 with TRBJ1-5, with D uncertain. V was cut by 1 base and J by 4 bases, with 5 bases left in between. This CDR3 has 13 amino acids. Germline values: CDR1 SEHNR, CDR2 FQNEAQ (reference sequence). The CDR3 sequence: CASSLGANQPQHF. In nucleotides, the CDR3 is TGTGCCAGCAGCTTAGGTGCGAATCAGCCCCAGCATTTT.

This clone has a single count. The gene calls are TRBV19 and TRBJ1-5; D not certain. The CDR3 length is 14 residues. V lost 0 bases, J lost 0 bases, and 3 bases lay in between. CDR1 is LNHDA, CDR2 SQIVND, per germline (reference sequence). CDR3 sequence reads: CASSIDHSNQPQHF. The CDR3 coding sequence is TGTGCCAGTAGTATAGATCATAGCAATCAGCCCCAGCATTTT.